Following are 6 T cell receptor beta chains from one sample sequenced in a study of blood T cell repertoires in COVID-19. Here immunoSEQ multiplex PCR was the method, and the copy in TCRdb shows in-frame clones only, minus some. The data show 45,000 to 60,000 clones, around 93% seen once. The material sequenced was peripheral blood. The receptors originated from a man aged 50 to 60 with acute or convalescent COVID-19.

The gene calls are TRBV3-1 (or the pseudogene TRBV3-2) and TRBJ2-2, with D tentatively TRBD1 (5 bases). The CDR3 length is 16 residues. V gave up 5 bases and J gave up 3 bases, with 16 bases separating them. Germline V gives CDR1 LGHDT, CDR2 YNNKEL (reference sequence). DNA of the CDR3: TGTGCCAGCAGCAAAACAGGAGTACGACACACCGGGGAGCTGTTTTTT. Its translation is CASSKTGVRHTGELFF.

The chain recombines TRBV7-9 with TRBJ2-1; a possible D gene is TRBD1 (5 bases). V lost 0 bases to trimming and J lost 6 bases, with 9 bases between them. Germline V gene data show CDR1 as SEHNR and CDR2 as FQNEAQ (reference sequence). This CDR3 region has 14 residues. The CDR3 DNA reads TGTGCCAGCAGCTTAGCGGGCAGGGTCAATGAGCAGTTCTTC. It yields the protein CASSLAGRVNEQFF.

V gene TRBV5-1 combines with J gene TRBJ1-2, with TRBD1 matching 7 bases. CDR3 length: 15 amino acids. V trimming: 0 bases; J trimming: 4 bases; junction bases outside the gene matches: 6. Germline V gene sequence: CDR1 SGHRS, CDR2 YFSETQ. The CDR3 is CASSLERGRGYGYTF. CDR3 bases: TGCGCCAGCAGCTTGGAAAGGGGGCGAGGCTATGGCTACACCTTC. Together with reference TRBV5-1 and TRBJ1-2, the CDR3 gives the full variable domain: KAGVTQTPRYLIKTRGQQVTLSCSPISGHRSVSWYQQTPGQGLQFLFEYFSETQRNKGNFPGRFSGRQFSNSRSEMNVSTLELGDSALYLCASSLERGRGYGYTFGSGTRLTVV.

The chain is built from TRBV28 and TRBJ2-5; the D is unclear. The CDR3 extends over 12 amino acids. Per germline, CDR1 MDHEN and CDR2 SYDVKM. V lost 6 bases, J lost 10 bases, and 15 bases lay in between. The CDR3, as DNA: TGTGCCAGCAGCCGTACAAGCAGGATCCAGTACTTC. Its translation is CASSRTSRIQYF.

This clone showed up just a few times. The chain links TRBV18 to TRBJ1-1; TRBD1 matches at 9 bases. The CDR3 runs 15 residues. Trimming removed 3 bases from V and 6 bases from J; junction bases left unmatched: 8. Germline CDR1 and CDR2: KGHSH and LQKENI. The CDR3 protein is CASSPTTGGSAEAFF. The CDR3 bases are TGTGCCAGCTCACCGACGACAGGGGGGTCCGCTGAAGCTTTCTTT.

The J gene is TRBJ1-4, the V gene TRBV3-1 (or the pseudogene TRBV3-2), with D possibly TRBD1 on 5 matching bases. CDR3 length: 15 amino acids. Germline loops: CDR1 LGHDT, CDR2 YNNKEL (reference sequence). V gave up 0 bases and J gave up 10 bases, with 15 bases separating them. The CDR3 is CASSQEIRVTGKLFF. For the CDR3, the DNA is TGTGCCAGCAGCCAAGAGATCAGGGTAACGGGAAAACTGTTTTTT.